The entry that follows covers one T cell receptor beta chain sequence. Its antigen is not yet known. Its ends do not fully match the called genes, so a read error is possible. Including the terminal cysteine and phenylalanine, the CDR3 comprises 14 residues. Of the read, only the CDR3 DNA is kept; its 42 bases are in frame from base 1. CDR1 and CDR2 are drawn from the germline V gene: SGHAT, FQNNGV. This sample is drawn from a study of tumor and adjacent non-tumor tissue in lung cancer (dated by TCRdb to the late 2010s). In the study overall: The cohort included 12 adenocarcinoma, a couple of squamous cell carcinoma and 1 small cell lung cancer patients. Among the approximately 15 patients, ages ranged from roughly 31 to 85 years, about 10 were men and 5 were women, and disease was TNM stage I to III. Sequencing generated a total of 125,075,908 productive TCRbeta reads, averaging roughly 3.9 million reads per sample. The study compared bulk TCRbeta repertoires between lung tumor tissue and matched distant non-tumor lung tissue from 15 lung cancer patients. Some 31 paired specimens, one tumor and one normal lung sample per patient, were profiled by TCRbeta CDR3 sequencing.

What the study reported, not specific to this receptor: Because peripheral blood was not sequenced, the blood TCRbeta repertoires of the lung cancer patients in the study went unexamined. Significantly higher TCR diversity was found in younger patients, and higher tumor TCR diversity was associated with shorter overall and disease-free survival. TCR diversity (inverse Simpson) was significantly higher in tumor than in normal lung tissue (roughly 430 vs 170, P = 0.0075, Mann-Whitney U test). The methods do not name the sequencing platform or mention unique molecular identifiers. With only approximately 16 patients in the cohort, the authors noted that larger samples and more detailed clinical data are needed. In normal lung, the top 100 clones accounted for a significantly larger cumulative share of the repertoire than in tumor tissue.

The receptor library was made with multiplex PCR. Sequencing instrument: Illumina HiSeq 2500. TCRbeta libraries were constructed through three rounds of nested PCR with primers (Table S4) according to protocols modified from ARM-PCR. Before sequencing, PCR products of 200-500 bp were excised from the gel and purified with the QIAquick gel extraction kit. The paper's data handling went like this. Reads were cleaned with Trimmomatic, merged with FLASH into complete CDR3 sequences, and assigned to V(D)J germline segments with MiTCR. VDJtools was used to compute clonal diversity as the inverse Simpson's index. In-frame sequences without a premature stop codon were defined as productive reads. The public reads were reprocessed in TCRdb via fastp at Q25 and MiXCR, keeping in-frame beta chains. CDR3 protein duplicates are merged, each entry listing the most common genes and DNA. The V and J calls follow TCRdb's processing rather than the paper's. Within this sample are approximately 100,000 distinct CDR3 sequences, with less than 75% of them counted one time only. The top ten hold roughly 20% of the sample.

RNA was isolated from bulk unsorted tissue, and RNA quality was assessed with a NanoDrop ND-1000 and an Agilent 2100. Distant non-tumor tissue taken more than 3 cm from the tumor edge was used as the normal lung sample. Newly diagnosed lung cancer patients without prior chemotherapy who had been admitted for thoracic surgery in China between August and November 2014 were enrolled as donors. Anyone who had undergone radiotherapy or chemotherapy before, or who had another cancer at the same time, was left out of the study. Surgical tissue pieces of about 1-2.3 cm3 were preserved in RNAlater solution and were kept at -80 degrees C until use.

The V gene is TRBV11-2 and the J gene is TRBJ1-6, with the D segment identity uncertain. This receptor was identified in a man younger than 45 with non-small cell lung cancer. Sequenced sample: distant non-tumor lung tissue. The CDR3 has the sequence CTSGANSGNSPLHF. DNA sequence: TGTACCAGCGGAGCCAACAGCGGGAATTCACCCCTCCATTTT.